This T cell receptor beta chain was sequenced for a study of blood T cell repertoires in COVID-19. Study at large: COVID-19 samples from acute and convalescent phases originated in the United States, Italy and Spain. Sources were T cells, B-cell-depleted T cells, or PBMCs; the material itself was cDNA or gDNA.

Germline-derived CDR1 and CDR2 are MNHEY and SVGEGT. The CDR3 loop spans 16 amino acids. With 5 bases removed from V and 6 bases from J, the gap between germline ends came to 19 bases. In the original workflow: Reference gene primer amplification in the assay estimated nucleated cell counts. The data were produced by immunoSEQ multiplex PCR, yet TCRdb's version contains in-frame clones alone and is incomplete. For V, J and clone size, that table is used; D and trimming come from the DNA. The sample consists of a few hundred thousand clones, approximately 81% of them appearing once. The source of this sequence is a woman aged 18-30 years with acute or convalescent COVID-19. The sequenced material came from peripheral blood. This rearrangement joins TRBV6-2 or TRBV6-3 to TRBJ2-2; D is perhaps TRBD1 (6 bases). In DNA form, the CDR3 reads TGTGCCAGCAGTCCCGACAGGTCATCGGAACCCGGGGAGCTGTTTTTT. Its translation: CASSPDRSSEPGELFF.